Below are 15 T cell receptor beta chains sequenced from a single sample in a study of human T cells and chemical hapten exposure. In TCRdb, the RACE reads were re-called with MiXCR into one record per CDR3 protein. The sample includes approximately 120,000 distinct CDR3 sequences, about a tenth of them seen just once. Time point specified: patch test 2, 6 weeks after DPC sensitization. Noted treatment: therapeutic diphenylcyclopropenone sensitization with weekly scalp DPC. Sequenced material: whole blood, taken in connection with sensitization to the hapten diphenylcyclopropenone (DPC). The receptors come from a woman between 40 and 55 years old with alopecia areata. Some clones in this sample may be carry-over from other donors' samples.

This clonotype was seen a handful of times. The J gene is TRBJ2-7, the V gene TRBV7-2; TRBD1 agrees at 7 bases. This CDR3 has 12 residues. Germline assignment: CDR1 SGHTA and CDR2 FQGNSA. V trimming: 3 bases; J trimming: 12 bases; junction bases outside the gene matches: 8. The CDR3 sequence: CASSFPPGQWYF. For the CDR3, the DNA is TGTGCCAGCAGCTTTCCACCGGGACAGTGGTACTTC. Looking up the rest from reference TRBV7-2 and TRBJ2-7 gives the full variable domain: GAGVSQSPSNKVTEKGKDVELRCDPISGHTALYWYRQSLGQGLEFLIYFQGNSAPDKSGLPSDRFSAERTGGSVSTLTIQRTQQEDSAVYLCASSFPPGQWYFGPGTRLTVT.

This rearrangement joins TRBV20-1 to TRBJ1-1, with 7 bases fitting TRBD1. Germline V gene data show CDR1 as DFQATT and CDR2 as SNEGSKA (reference sequence). This CDR3 contains 13 residues. The trim removed 6 bases at V and 3 bases at J, leaving 7 bases unmatched. CDR3 in amino acids: CSALTGADTEAFF. The CDR3 DNA follows: TGCAGTGCGCTCACAGGGGCCGACACTGAAGCTTTCTTT.

At least ten counts were recorded for this clonotype. The chain combines TRBV20-1 with TRBJ2-7; 7 bases are shared with TRBD1. The CDR3 spans 12 residues. CDR1 is DFQATT, CDR2 SNEGSKA, per germline (reference sequence). The junction had 8 bases not matched to a gene; V was cut back by 5 bases and J by 7 bases. DNA for the CDR3: TGCAGTGCTGGGCGGACAGGCCGGGAGCAGTACTTC. Translating gives CSAGRTGREQYF.

This clonotype has a handful of counts. This sequence joins TRBV2 and TRBJ1-1; D unresolved. The CDR3 contains 14 residues. Germline V gene data show CDR1 as SNHLY and CDR2 as FYNNEI. V was cut by 5 bases and J by 4 bases, with 14 bases left in between. The CDR3 coding sequence is TGTGCCAGCAGTTCCTCCTACGGAGGCACTGAAGCTTTCTTT. Amino acid sequence: CASSSSYGGTEAFF.

In its sample, this clonotype was seen once. A read error is possible here, since a much larger clone lies one base away. The chain recombines TRBV6-2 or TRBV6-3 with TRBJ1-2; tentatively, D is TRBD1 (6 bases). Between the trimmed V and J ends, which lost 8 bases and 4 bases, there was a span of 17 bases. The germline V gene has CDR1 MNHEY and CDR2 SVGEGT. CDR3 length: 14 amino acids. This CDR3 is CASRGVGATYGYTF. CDR3 nucleotides: TGTGCCAGCCGAGGAGTGGGGGCGACCTATGGCTACACCTTC.

The chain has TRBV19 and TRBJ1-2, with 7 bases lining up with TRBD1. The CDR3 loop spans 15 amino acids. CDR1 LNHDA and CDR2 SQIVND come from the germline V gene (reference sequence). The V segment lost 8 bases and the J segment 0 bases; nucleotides outside the gene matches: 9. CDR3 loop: CASSDRDGPNYGYTF. The CDR3 DNA follows: TGTGCCAGTTCCGACAGGGATGGTCCTAACTATGGCTACACCTTC.

There are many counts of this clonotype. The rearrangement joins TRBV27 to TRBJ2-7; tentative D call: TRBD1 (5 bases). This CDR3 has 13 residues. The ends were cut back, 3 bases at V and 3 bases at J, with 9 bases in the middle. The germline gives CDR1 MNHEY, CDR2 SMNVEV (reference sequence). This chain's CDR3 is CASSLYRSYEQYF. CDR3 in DNA: TGTGCCAGCAGTTTGTACAGGAGCTACGAGCAGTACTTC.

About this clonotype: This may stem from a read error, because a much larger clone lies one nucleotide away. The chain combines TRBV12-3 or TRBV12-4 with TRBJ2-5; a weak D match, TRBD1 (6 bases). The length of the CDR3 is 15 residues. Written as DNA, the CDR3 is TGTGTCAGCAGTTTAGGAGAGGGGGTACTTGAGACCCAGTACTTC. This translates into CVSSLGEGVLETQYF.

The gene calls are TRBV10-3 and TRBJ1-2; possible D gene TRBD1, 5 bases. V gave up 3 bases and J gave up 4 bases, with 9 bases separating them. This CDR3 has 13 residues. Germline V CDR1 and CDR2: ENHRY, SYGVKD. CDR3 amino acids: CAISDRGSYGYTF. CDR3 bases: TGTGCCATCAGTGATAGGGGCTCCTATGGCTACACCTTC.

The chain combines TRBV7-9 with TRBJ2-3; D call uncertain. V dropped 5 bases and J dropped 5 bases, with 14 bases sitting between them. Looked up from germline, CDR1 is SEHNR and CDR2 is FQNEAQ (reference sequence). The length of the CDR3 is 14 residues. In DNA, the CDR3 is TGTGCCAGCAGCATAGACTCAGCAGTAGATACGCAGTATTTT. Its translation is CASSIDSAVDTQYF.

This clonotype was counted many times. The rearrangement joins TRBV5-1 to TRBJ1-2; 9 positions agree with TRBD1. The CDR3 runs to 14 residues. The germline gives CDR1 SGHRS, CDR2 YFSETQ. Trimming took 2 bases from V and 5 from J; bases not matched to a gene: 4. DNA of the CDR3: TGCGCCAGCAGCTTTCCCGGGACAGGGTATGGCTACACCTTC. Translation: CASSFPGTGYGYTF.

The chain recombines TRBV7-2 with TRBJ1-3, with D maybe TRBD1 (5 bases). Germline loops: CDR1 SGHTA, CDR2 FQGNSA. V lost 1 base and J 0 bases, leaving 7 bases between the germline ends. This CDR3 contains 15 residues. The chain's CDR3 is CASSLDRFSGNTIYF. CDR3 sequence (DNA): TGTGCCAGCAGCTTAGACAGGTTCTCTGGAAACACCATATATTTT.

For this clonotype: A read error may explain this, as a much larger clone is one base away. The chain is built from TRBV16 and TRBJ2-1, with TRBD1 identical over 10 bases. The V and J ends lost 4 bases and 16 bases, in that order; junction bases with no gene match: 4. The CDR3 contains 11 residues. Germline values: CDR1 KGHSY, CDR2 FQNENV. The CDR3: CASSLGDRGFF. The DNA for the CDR3 is TGTGCCAGCAGCCTGGGGGACAGGGGATTCTTC.

This clonotype was found many times. The genes are TRBV7-9 and TRBJ1-1; D gene uncertain. In germline, CDR1 is SEHNR, CDR2 FQNEAQ (reference sequence). Trimming pared 0 bases from V and 1 base from J, leaving 3 bases between. The length of the CDR3 is 13 residues. The CDR3 protein is CASSLARNTEAFF. The CDR3 coding sequence is TGTGCCAGCAGCTTAGCTCGGAACACTGAAGCTTTCTTT.

The sample holds a few counts of this clonotype. The J gene is TRBJ2-6, the V gene TRBV20-1; possibly TRBD2 for D (5 bases). The CDR3 has 15 amino acids. V lost 0 bases, J lost 4 bases, and 10 bases lay in between. Germline CDR1 DFQATT, CDR2 SNEGSKA (reference sequence). CDR3 bases: TGCAGTGCTAGAGAGCCGGGGTCCGGGGCCAACGTCCTGACTTTC. Translation gives CSAREPGSGANVLTF.